This TCR beta chain stems from a study of metastatic and nonmetastatic thyroid tumors. Each patient came to thyroid surgery without any prior treatment (of any kind). Study-level results: Versus benign nodules, malignant thyroid tumors reportedly had significantly higher TCR beta diversity, in blood and tumor.

In regard to this clone: Its antigen is currently unknown.

The CDR3 contains 15 residues. The V and J ends lost 6 bases and 5 bases respectively, with 17 bases between them. Germline V CDR1 and CDR2: MNHNS, SASEGT. Methods used by the authors: Researchers built a distant-metastasis classifier for papillary thyroid cancer that drew on CDR3 differences across clinicopathological groups. TCRdb reprocessed the PCR reads via MiXCR. The V and J calls come from TCRdb's annotation, not from the publication. The profile shows about 10,000 clones, roughly 32% of them singletons. The chain joins TRBV6-1 to TRBJ1-5, with D possibly TRBD1 on 5 matching bases. This TCR derives from a female donor with papillary thyroid cancer or a benign thyroid nodule (not recorded which). Some clones in this sample may be carry-over from other donors' samples. Sequencing was done on a sample of tumor tissue. CDR3: CASSPGRGEDQPQHF. CDR3 bases: TGTGCCAGCAGCCCTGGTAGGGGCGAGGATCAGCCCCAGCATTTT.